This TCR beta chain was identified in a study of T cell responses to AZD1222 COVID-19 vaccine. On this clone: Its specificity is unknown.

This table comes from immunoSEQ multiplex PCR, and its TCRdb copy is limited to in-frame clones, with some not included. Of 74,000 or so clones in the sample, about 88% were seen once. The CDR3 length is 12 residues. CDR1 GTSNPN and CDR2 SVGIG come from the germline V gene (reference sequence). V lost 1 base and J 6 bases, leaving 8 bases between the germline ends. Whole-study results and caveats: Mostly white British, mostly female donors; authors suggested clonal diversity may be underestimated. The study found vaccine-associated CD4 TCRs spanning spike, dominant at 160-218 and 743-854. Repertoire sampling was restricted to post-peak T cell response timepoints.

This receptor was obtained from an adult in good health. The V and J genes are TRBV30 and TRBJ2-3, with unresolved D. The specimen was peripheral blood, collected on day 0 of AZD1222 vaccination. The CDR3 is CAWSDARDTQYF. Written as DNA, the CDR3 is TGTGCCTGGAGTGACGCCCGGGATACGCAGTATTTT.